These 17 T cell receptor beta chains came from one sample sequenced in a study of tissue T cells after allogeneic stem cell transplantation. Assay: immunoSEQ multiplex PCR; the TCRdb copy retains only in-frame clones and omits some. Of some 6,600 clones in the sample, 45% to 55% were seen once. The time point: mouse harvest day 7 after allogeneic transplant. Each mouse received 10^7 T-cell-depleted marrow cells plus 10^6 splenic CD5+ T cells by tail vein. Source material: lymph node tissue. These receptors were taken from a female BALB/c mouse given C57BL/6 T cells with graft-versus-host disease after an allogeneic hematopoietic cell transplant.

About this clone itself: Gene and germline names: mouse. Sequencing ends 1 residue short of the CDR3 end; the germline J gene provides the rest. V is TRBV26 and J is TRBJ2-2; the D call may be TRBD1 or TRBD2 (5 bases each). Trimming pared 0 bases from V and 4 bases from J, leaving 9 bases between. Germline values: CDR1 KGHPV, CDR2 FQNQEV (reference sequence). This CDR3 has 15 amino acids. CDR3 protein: CASSLSWGGTGQLYF. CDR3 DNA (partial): TGTGCCAGCAGTCTGTCGTGGGGCGGCACCGGGCAGCTCTAC.

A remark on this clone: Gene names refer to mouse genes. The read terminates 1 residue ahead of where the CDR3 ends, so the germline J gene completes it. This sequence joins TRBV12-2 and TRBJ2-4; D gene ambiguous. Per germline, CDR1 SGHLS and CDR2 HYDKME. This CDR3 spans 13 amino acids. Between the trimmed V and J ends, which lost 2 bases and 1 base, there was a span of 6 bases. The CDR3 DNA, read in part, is TGTGCCAGCTCTCGGGGAGGTCAAAACACCTTGTAC. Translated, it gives CASSRGGQNTLY. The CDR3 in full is CASSRGGQNTLYF.

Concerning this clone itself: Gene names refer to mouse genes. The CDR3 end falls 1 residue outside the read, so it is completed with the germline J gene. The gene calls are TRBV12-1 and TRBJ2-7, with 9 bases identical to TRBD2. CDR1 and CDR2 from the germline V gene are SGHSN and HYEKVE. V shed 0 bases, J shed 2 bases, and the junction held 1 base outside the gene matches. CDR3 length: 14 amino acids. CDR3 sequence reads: CASSLDWGPYEQYF. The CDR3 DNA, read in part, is TGTGCCAGCTCTCTCGACTGGGGGCCCTATGAACAGTAC.

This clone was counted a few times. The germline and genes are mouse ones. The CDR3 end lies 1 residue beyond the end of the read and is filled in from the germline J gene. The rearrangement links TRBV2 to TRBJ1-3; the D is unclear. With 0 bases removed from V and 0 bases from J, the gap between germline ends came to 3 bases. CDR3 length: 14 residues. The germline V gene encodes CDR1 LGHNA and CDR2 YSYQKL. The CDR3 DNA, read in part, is TGTGCCAGCAGCCAAGACAGTTCTGGAAATACGCTCTAT. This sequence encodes CASSQDSSGNTLY. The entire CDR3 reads CASSQDSSGNTLYF.

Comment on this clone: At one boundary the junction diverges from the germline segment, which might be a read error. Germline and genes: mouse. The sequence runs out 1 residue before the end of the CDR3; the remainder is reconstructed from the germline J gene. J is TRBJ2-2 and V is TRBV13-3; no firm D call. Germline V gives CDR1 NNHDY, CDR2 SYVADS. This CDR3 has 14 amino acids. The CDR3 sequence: CASGDGVNTGQLYF. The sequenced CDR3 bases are TGTGCCAGCGGTGACGGGGTTAACACCGGGCAGCTCTAC.

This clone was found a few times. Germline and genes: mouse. Partial CDR3 DNA: TGTGCCAGCAGTCTGAGGACAAACTATGCTGAGCAGTTC. Residues: CASSLRTNYAEQF. The complete CDR3 protein is CASSLRTNYAEQFF. The gene calls are TRBV26 and TRBJ2-1; possible D gene TRBD1, 5 bases. The read finishes 1 residue shy of the CDR3 end, and the germline J gene is used to complete it. V gave up 2 bases and J gave up 1 base, with 6 bases separating them. CDR1 is KGHPV, CDR2 FQNQEV, per germline (reference sequence). The CDR3 has 14 residues.

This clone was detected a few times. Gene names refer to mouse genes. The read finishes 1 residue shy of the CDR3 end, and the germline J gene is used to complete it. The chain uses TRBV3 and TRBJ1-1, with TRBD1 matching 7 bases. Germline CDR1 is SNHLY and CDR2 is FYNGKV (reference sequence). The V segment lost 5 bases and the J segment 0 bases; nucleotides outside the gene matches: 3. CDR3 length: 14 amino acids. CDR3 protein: CASSRGTANTEVFF. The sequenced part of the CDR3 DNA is TGTGCCAGCAGCCGTGGGACAGCAAACACAGAAGTCTTC.

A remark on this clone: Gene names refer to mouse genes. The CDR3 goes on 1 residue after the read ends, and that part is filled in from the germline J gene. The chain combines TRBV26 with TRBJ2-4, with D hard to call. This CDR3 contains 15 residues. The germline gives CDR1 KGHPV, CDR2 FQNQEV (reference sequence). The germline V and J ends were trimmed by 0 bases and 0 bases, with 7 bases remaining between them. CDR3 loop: CASSLSGGSQNTLYF. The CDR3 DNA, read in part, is TGTGCCAGCAGTCTGTCGGGCGGGAGTCAAAACACCTTGTAC.

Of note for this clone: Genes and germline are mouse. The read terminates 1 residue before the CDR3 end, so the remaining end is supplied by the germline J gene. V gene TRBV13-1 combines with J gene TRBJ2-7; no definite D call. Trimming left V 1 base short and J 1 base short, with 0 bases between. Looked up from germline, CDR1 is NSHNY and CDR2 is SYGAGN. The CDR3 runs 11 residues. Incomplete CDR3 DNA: TGTGCCAGCAGTGATTCCTATGAACAGTAC. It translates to CASSDSYEQY. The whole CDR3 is CASSDSYEQYF.

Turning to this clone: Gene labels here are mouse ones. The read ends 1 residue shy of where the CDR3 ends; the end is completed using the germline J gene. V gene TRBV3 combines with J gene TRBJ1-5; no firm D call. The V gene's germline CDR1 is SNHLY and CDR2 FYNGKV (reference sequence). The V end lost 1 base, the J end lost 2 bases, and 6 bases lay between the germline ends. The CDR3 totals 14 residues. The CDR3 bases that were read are TGTGCCAGCAGCTTAGAGGGATACAACCAGGCTCCGCTT. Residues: CASSLEGYNQAPL. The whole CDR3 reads CASSLEGYNQAPLF.

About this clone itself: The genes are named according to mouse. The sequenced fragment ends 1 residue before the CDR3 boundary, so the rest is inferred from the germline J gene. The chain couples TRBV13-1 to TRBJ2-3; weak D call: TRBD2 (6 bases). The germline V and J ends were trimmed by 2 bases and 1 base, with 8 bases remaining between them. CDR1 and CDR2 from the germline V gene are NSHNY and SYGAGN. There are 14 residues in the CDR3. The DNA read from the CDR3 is TGTGCCAGCAGTGACTACTGGGGTGCAGAAACGCTGTAT. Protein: CASSDYWGAETLY. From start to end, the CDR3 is CASSDYWGAETLYF.

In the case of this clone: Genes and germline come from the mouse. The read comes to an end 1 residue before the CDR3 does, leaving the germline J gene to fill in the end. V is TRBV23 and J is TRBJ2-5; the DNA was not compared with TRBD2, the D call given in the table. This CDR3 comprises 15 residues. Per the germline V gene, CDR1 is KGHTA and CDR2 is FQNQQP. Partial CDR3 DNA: TGCTCCAGCAGTCTCCGACTGGGGGGGCAAGACACCCAGTAC. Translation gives CSSSLRLGGQDTQY. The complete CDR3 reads CSSSLRLGGQDTQYF.

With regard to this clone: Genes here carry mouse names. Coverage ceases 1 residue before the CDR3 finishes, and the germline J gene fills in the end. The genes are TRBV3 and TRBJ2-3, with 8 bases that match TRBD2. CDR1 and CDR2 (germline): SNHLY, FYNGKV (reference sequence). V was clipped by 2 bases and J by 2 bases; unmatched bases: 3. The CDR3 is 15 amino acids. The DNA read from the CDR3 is TGTGCCAGCAGCTTACGTGGGGGGGTTGCAGAAACGCTGTAT. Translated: CASSLRGGVAETLY. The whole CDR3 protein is CASSLRGGVAETLYF.

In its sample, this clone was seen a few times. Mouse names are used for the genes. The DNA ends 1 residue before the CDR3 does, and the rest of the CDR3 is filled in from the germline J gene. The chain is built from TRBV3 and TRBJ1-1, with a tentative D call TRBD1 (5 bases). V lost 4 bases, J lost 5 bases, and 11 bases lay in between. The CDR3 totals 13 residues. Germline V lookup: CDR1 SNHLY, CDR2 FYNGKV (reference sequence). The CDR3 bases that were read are TGTGCCAGCAGCTCCGCCGGGACGACAGAAGTCTTC. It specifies CASSSAGTTEVF. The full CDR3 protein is CASSSAGTTEVFF.

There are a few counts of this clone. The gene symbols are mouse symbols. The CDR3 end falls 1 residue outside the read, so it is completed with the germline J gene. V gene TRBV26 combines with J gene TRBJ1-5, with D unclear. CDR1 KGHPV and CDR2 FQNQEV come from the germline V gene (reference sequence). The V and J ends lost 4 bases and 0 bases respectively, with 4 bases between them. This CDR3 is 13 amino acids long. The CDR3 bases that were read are TGTGCCAGCAGTCAGGGTAACAACCAGGCTCCGCTT. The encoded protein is CASSQGNNQAPL. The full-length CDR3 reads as CASSQGNNQAPLF.

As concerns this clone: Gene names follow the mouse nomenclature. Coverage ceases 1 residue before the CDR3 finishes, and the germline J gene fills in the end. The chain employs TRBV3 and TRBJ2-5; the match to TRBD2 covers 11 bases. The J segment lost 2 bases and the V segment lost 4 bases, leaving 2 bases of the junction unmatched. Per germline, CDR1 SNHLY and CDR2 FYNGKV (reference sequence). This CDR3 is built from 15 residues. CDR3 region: CASSCGTGGQDTQYF. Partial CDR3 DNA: TGTGCCAGCAGCTGCGGGACTGGGGGCCAAGACACCCAGTAC.

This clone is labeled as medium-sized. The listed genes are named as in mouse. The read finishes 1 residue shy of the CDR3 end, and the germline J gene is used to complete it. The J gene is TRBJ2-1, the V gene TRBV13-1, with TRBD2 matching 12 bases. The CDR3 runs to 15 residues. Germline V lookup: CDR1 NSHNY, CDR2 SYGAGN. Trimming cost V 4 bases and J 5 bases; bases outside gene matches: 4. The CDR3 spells CASSRDWGGDAEQFF. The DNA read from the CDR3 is TGTGCCAGCAGTAGAGACTGGGGGGGCGATGCTGAGCAGTTC.